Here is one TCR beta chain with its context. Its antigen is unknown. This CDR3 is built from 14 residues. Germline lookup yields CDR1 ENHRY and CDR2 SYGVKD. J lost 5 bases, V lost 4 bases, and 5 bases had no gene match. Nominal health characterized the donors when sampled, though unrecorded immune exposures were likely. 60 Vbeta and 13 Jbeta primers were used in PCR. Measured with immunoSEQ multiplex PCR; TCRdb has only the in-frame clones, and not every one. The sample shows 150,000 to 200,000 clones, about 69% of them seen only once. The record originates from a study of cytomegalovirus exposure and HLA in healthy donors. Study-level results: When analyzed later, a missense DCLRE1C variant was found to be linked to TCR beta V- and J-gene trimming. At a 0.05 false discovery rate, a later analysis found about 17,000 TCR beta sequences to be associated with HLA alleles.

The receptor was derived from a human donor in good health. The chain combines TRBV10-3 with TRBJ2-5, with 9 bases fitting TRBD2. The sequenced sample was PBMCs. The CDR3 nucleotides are TGTGCCATCAGTGCGGCGGGGGGGCATGAGACCCAGTACTTC. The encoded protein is CAISAAGGHETQYF.